This entry describes one T cell receptor (beta chain). There are a few counts of this clonotype. Its antigen is not yet known. Nothing much larger sits one base from this clone, and base qualities are not available. The data were obtained in a study of post-analysis software for immune sequencing data (dated by TCRdb to the mid-2010s). Concerning the study at large: Disease courses on record covered relapsing-remitting, secondary progressive and progressive-relapsing multiple sclerosis, though some patients had no subtype annotation. Patient repertoires were compared against roughly 12 previously published healthy control repertoires from donors aged 6 to 25 years. A subset of samples was prepared in parallel using single-end sample barcoding, then pooled and co-amplified after Illumina adapter ligation.

The method was PCR. The run used an Illumina HiSeq 2500. To reduce PCR and sequencing biases, unique molecular identifiers were incorporated into the TCR beta cDNA libraries. Approximately 500,000 cDNA molecules were obtained per 1 to 10 million input T cells, so each molecule approximated one T cell. The patient libraries were prepared and sequenced with the same protocol used for the earlier healthy control dataset. Within a given batch, samples were prepared together, multiplexed and sequenced on the same HiSeq lane. The authors' analysis ran thus. MIGEC was used to process the raw barcoded reads, and molecular identifier groups with only a single read were discarded before consensus assembly and CDR3 extraction. Clonotype tables were post-analysed with VDJtools, normalizing diversity by down-sampling all datasets to the smallest sample size. In repertoire overlap clustering, CDR3 amino acid sequences, but not nucleotide sequences, were matched to correct batch-related cross-sample contamination. TCRdb reanalyzed the raw reads on its own, using fastp at Q25 for trimming and MiXCR for clone calling, and kept in-frame beta chains. Every CDR3 protein is listed once, alongside the most common genes and DNA of its rows. The V and J calls were not made by the authors but by TCRdb's processing. Within this sample are approximately 460,000 distinct CDR3 sequences, with under 55% of them counted one time only. About an eighth of the sample comes from the top ten.

Trimming takes 7 bases from V and 0 bases from J, and the germline ends sit 13 bases apart. From cysteine to phenylalanine, the CDR3 is 15 amino acids long. Only the CDR3 DNA is retained, 45 bases long and in frame from the first base. TCR beta repertoires were profiled from peripheral blood of roughly twelve young patients with multiple sclerosis to demonstrate the VDJtools post-analysis software. The multiple sclerosis patients were children and adolescents between roughly 6 and 17 years of age. What the research found in general, with its limitations: When samples were clustered directly using the F measure, samples prepared in the same batch co-clustered strongly, which prompted a batch-effect correction. Significantly higher frequencies in patients than in controls were found for a few TRBV segments, including TRBV5-6, TRBV5-1 and TRBV20-1. The control group was slightly older than the multiple sclerosis patient group. Compared with controls, multiple sclerosis patients had significantly lower normalized Chao1 diversity, a finding suggesting substantial peripheral T-cell clonal expansion.

The sequencing sample was made of blood. The source is a girl aged 5-17 years with multiple sclerosis. Here the chain combines TRBV12-3 or TRBV12-4 and TRBJ2-1; the D segment could be TRBD1, given 6 matching bases. For the CDR3, the sequence is CASTPARGSYNEQFF. The sequenced DNA is TGTGCCAGCACCCCAGCCAGGGGCTCCTACAATGAGCAGTTCTTC.